This T cell receptor (beta chain) was observed in a study of blood T cell repertoires in COVID-19. CDR3 length: 13 residues. Germline CDR1 and CDR2: MNHEY and SVGAGI. The ends were cut back, 0 bases at V and 3 bases at J, with 6 bases in the middle. TCRdb keeps only in-frame clones here, not all; method: immunoSEQ multiplex PCR. Counted here are roughly 100,000 clones, around 81% occurring once; the ten biggest clones make up about 40%. The sample comprised peripheral blood. The receptor was isolated from a man older than 75 with acute or convalescent COVID-19. The gene calls are TRBV6-5 and TRBJ2-7; D remains unclear. The CDR3 DNA reads TGTGCCAGCAGTTACTCTTGGAGCTACGAGCAGTACTTC. Its protein product is CASSYSWSYEQYF.